These 20 T cell receptor beta chains were sequenced from one sample in a study of blood T cell repertoires in COVID-19. Using immunoSEQ multiplex PCR, the repertoire was profiled, and TCRdb retains in-frame clones only, with some absent. The sample has under 35,000 clones, about 90% seen once. Sequencing was carried out using peripheral blood. All receptors derive from a woman in her forties or fifties with active COVID-19.

The chain couples TRBV11-2 to TRBJ2-5; possibly TRBD2 for D (7 bases). The CDR3 has 12 residues. Trimming pared 5 bases from V and 7 bases from J, leaving 11 bases between. CDR1 is SGHAT and CDR2 is FQNNGV in the germline V gene. The CDR3 reads CASSLGGGTQYF. The CDR3 bases are TGTGCCAGCAGCCTAGGGGGGGGGACCCAGTACTTC.

CDR3 sequence: CASSLVSSTSEQYF. The CDR3 DNA sequence: TGTGCCAGCAGCTTGGTGTCATCCACGAGCGAGCAGTACTTC. The gene calls are TRBV5-4 and TRBJ2-7; D uncertain. The CDR3 length is 14 residues. Germline V gene lookup returns CDR1 SGHNT and CDR2 YYREEE (reference sequence). Trimming stripped 0 bases from V and 6 bases from J, with 13 bases between. Supplemented by reference TRBV5-4 and TRBJ2-7, the full variable domain reads ETGVTQSPTHLIKTRGQQVTLRCSSQSGHNTVSWYQQALGQGPQFIFQYYREEENGRGNFPPRFSGLQFPNYSSELNVNALELDDSALYLCASSLVSSTSEQYFGPGTRLTVT.

The genes are TRBV28 and TRBJ1-1; 9 positions match TRBD1. Per the germline V gene, CDR1 is MDHEN and CDR2 is SYDVKM. This CDR3 has 14 residues. With V trimmed by 5 bases and J by 4 bases, 5 bases remained unmatched. The CDR3 region has the DNA TGTGCCAGCAGTAACAGGGGGCTGGCCACTGAAGCTTTCTTT. Residues: CASSNRGLATEAFF.

The V gene is TRBV7-2, the J gene TRBJ2-7; D not certain. The germline V and J ends were trimmed by 4 bases and 3 bases, with 7 bases remaining between them. The CDR3 has 12 residues. Per the germline V gene, CDR1 is SGHTA and CDR2 is FQGNSA. The CDR3, as DNA: TGTGCCAGCAGCTACAACCACTACGAGCAGTACTTC. Protein product: CASSYNHYEQYF.

The chain is built from TRBV19 and TRBJ1-1; D may be TRBD1 (5 bases). The CDR3 sequence is 14 residues long. The V gene's germline CDR1 is LNHDA and CDR2 SQIVND (reference sequence). Trimming removed 1 base at V and 5 bases at J, with 11 bases between. In DNA form, the CDR3 reads TGTGCCAGTAGTATAGTCCAGGGAGGGACTGAAGCTTTCTTT. Its protein is CASSIVQGGTEAFF.

The J gene is TRBJ1-5, the V gene TRBV4-2; possible D gene TRBD1, 5 bases. The V end lost 1 base, the J end lost 10 bases, and 17 bases lay between the germline ends. Per the germline V gene, CDR1 is LGHNA and CDR2 is YNFKEQ. This CDR3 has 15 residues. CDR3: CASSQVIPTGEPQHF. The CDR3 DNA is TGTGCCAGCAGCCAAGTCATCCCTACGGGGGAACCCCAGCATTTT.

The chain recombines TRBV2 with TRBJ1-3; maybe TRBD1 (6 bases). The CDR3 spans 16 residues. Per the germline V gene, CDR1 is SNHLY and CDR2 is FYNNEI. Trimming took off 0 bases at V and 3 bases at J, with 12 bases between the two ends. The CDR3 reads CASSEAGQGIGNTIYF. DNA of the CDR3: TGTGCCAGCAGTGAAGCGGGACAAGGGATTGGAAACACCATATATTTT. The full variable domain, in which reference TRBV2 and TRBJ1-3 provide the parts outside the CDR3, is EPEVTQTPSHQVTQMGQEVILRCVPISNHLYFYWYRQILGQKVEFLVSFYNNEISEKSEIFDDQFSVERPDGSNFTLKIRSTKLEDSAMYFCASSEAGQGIGNTIYFGEGSWLTVV.

The rearrangement joins TRBV6-5 to TRBJ2-1; no firm D call. Germline V CDR1 and CDR2: MNHEY, SVGAGI. The CDR3 is 14 amino acids. Trimming pared 7 bases from V and 4 bases from J, leaving 14 bases between. Here the CDR3 DNA reads TGTGCCAGCAAAATCACGCCACTATACAATGAGCAGTTCTTC. This encodes CASKITPLYNEQFF.

The genes are TRBV9 and TRBJ2-1; D is ambiguous. CDR1 is SGDLS and CDR2 is YYNGEE in the germline V gene. V was pared by 1 base and J by 0 bases, with 8 bases between. The CDR3 sequence is 15 residues long. The CDR3 loop reads CASSVNLGSYNEQFF. CDR3 in DNA: TGTGCCAGCAGCGTAAACCTAGGCTCCTACAATGAGCAGTTCTTC.

This clone came up a few times. The V gene is TRBV11-2, the J gene TRBJ2-2; 7 nucleotides match TRBD2. This CDR3 region has 17 residues. Per germline, CDR1 SGHAT and CDR2 FQNNGV. V trimming: 4 bases; J trimming: 5 bases; junction bases outside the gene matches: 13. CDR3 nucleotide sequence: TGTGCCAGCAGCTCCCCCCTCGCGGGAGTAGGAACCGGGGAGCTGTTTTTT. Residues: CASSSPLAGVGTGELFF. Full variable domain (missing parts from reference TRBV11-2 and TRBJ2-2): EAGVAQSPRYKIIEKRQSVAFWCNPISGHATLYWYQQILGQGPKLLIQFQNNGVVDDSQLPKDRFSAERLKGVDSTLKIQPAKLEDSAVYLCASSSPLAGVGTGELFFGEGSRLTVL.

The chain couples TRBV3-1 (or the pseudogene TRBV3-2) to TRBJ2-2; TRBD2 aligns across 7 bases. J was trimmed by 4 bases and V by 4 bases; bases with no gene match: 3. Looked up from germline, CDR1 is LGHDT and CDR2 is YNNKEL (reference sequence). The CDR3 consists of 14 residues. CDR3 loop: CASSRRGGTGELFF. Written as DNA, the CDR3 is TGTGCCAGCAGCCGTCGCGGGGGCACCGGGGAGCTGTTTTTT.

The V and J genes are TRBV6-5 and TRBJ1-3; 9 positions agree with TRBD1. The CDR3 is 15 residues long. Germline V gene lookup returns CDR1 MNHEY and CDR2 SVGAGI. With 6 bases clipped from V and 4 bases from J, the junction kept 7 bases outside the gene matches. The DNA of the CDR3 is TGTGCCAGCAGGATTGGACAGGGGCAGGGAAACACCATATATTTT. The encoded protein is CASRIGQGQGNTIYF.

The rearrangement uses TRBV30 and TRBJ2-3; TRBD1 aligns across 11 bases. The germline V gene encodes CDR1 GTSNPN and CDR2 SVGIG (reference sequence). The CDR3 covers 15 residues. Trimming removed 0 bases from V and 3 bases from J; junction bases left unmatched: 2. CDR3 region: CAWSVGTGGTDTQYF. CDR3 coding DNA: TGTGCCTGGAGTGTCGGGACAGGGGGAACAGATACGCAGTATTTT.

The rearrangement joins TRBV11-2 to TRBJ2-7; D gene ambiguous. The germline V gene has CDR1 SGHAT and CDR2 FQNNGV. The ends were cut back, 7 bases at V and 5 bases at J, with 18 bases in the middle. The CDR3 covers 14 residues. The CDR3 here is CASKLSGWVDEQYF. CDR3 in DNA: TGTGCCAGCAAACTCTCAGGATGGGTGGACGAGCAGTACTTC.

The rearrangement joins TRBV4-1 to TRBJ2-5; the match to TRBD2 covers 12 bases. CDR1 MGHRA and CDR2 YSYEKL come from the germline V gene. V gave up 5 bases and J gave up 5 bases; unmatched junction bases: 9. The CDR3 sequence is 16 residues long. The CDR3 region is CASSGTSGRDGETQYF. In DNA, the CDR3 is TGCGCCAGCAGCGGGACTAGCGGGCGAGACGGGGAGACCCAGTACTTC.

The J gene is TRBJ1-2, the V gene TRBV28, with D maybe TRBD1 (6 bases). The germline V gene encodes CDR1 MDHEN and CDR2 SYDVKM. CDR3 length equals 15 residues. Trimming cost V 5 bases and J 4 bases, with 17 bases left between them. CDR3 nucleotide sequence: TGTGCCAGCAGTACCCGGCGGGGGGCGAGCTATGGCTACACCTTC. It is translated as CASSTRRGASYGYTF.

V gene TRBV4-2 combines with J gene TRBJ2-7; 7 bases agree with TRBD1. J gave up 7 bases and V 6 bases, and 12 bases lay outside the gene matches. Germline CDR1 is LGHNA and CDR2 is YNFKEQ. This CDR3 is built from 14 residues. CDR3 amino acids: CASSHDREGDEQYF. The DNA for the CDR3 is TGTGCCAGCAGTCACGACAGGGAAGGGGATGAGCAGTACTTC.

This chain links TRBV11-3 with TRBJ2-1; 8 bases line up with TRBD2. Trimming took 0 bases from V and 7 from J; bases not matched to a gene: 5. The CDR3 extends over 15 amino acids. Germline V gene sequence: CDR1 SGHNT, CDR2 YENEEA. The CDR3: CASSLEAGGSNEQFF. As DNA, the CDR3 is TGTGCCAGCAGCTTAGAGGCGGGAGGTTCTAATGAGCAGTTCTTC.

The CDR3, as DNA: TGTGCCAGCAGCTTAGAGCAGGGGCCTTACACTGAAGCTTTCTTT. This translates into CASSLEQGPYTEAFF. The chain combines TRBV7-9 with TRBJ1-1; D possibly corresponds to TRBD1 (6 bases). The CDR3 covers 15 residues. The germline CDR1 and CDR2 sequences are SEHNR and FQNEAQ (reference sequence). The V end was cut by 1 base, the J end by 3 bases, with 12 bases between.

The J gene is TRBJ2-3, the V gene TRBV7-9; D is uncertain. The germline V and J ends were trimmed by 3 bases and 5 bases, with 3 bases remaining between them. The CDR3 totals 11 residues. Per the germline V gene, CDR1 is SEHNR and CDR2 is FQNEAQ (reference sequence). The CDR3 region has the DNA TGTGCCAGCAGCTTCGTAGATACGCAGTATTTT. It yields the protein CASSFVDTQYF.